This T cell receptor (beta chain) was sequenced during a study of T cells after yellow fever vaccination. TCRdb re-called the 5' RACE reads through MiXCR, storing one row per CDR3 protein. Of fewer than 100,000 distinct CDR3 sequences listed, less than 6% are singletons. This clonotype was seen more than once but under ten times. This CDR3 contains 17 residues. The germline V gene has CDR1 SEHNR and CDR2 FQNEAQ (reference sequence). Trimming shortened V by 7 bases and J by 5 bases, and 27 bases separated the two germline ends. The rearrangement links TRBV7-9 to TRBJ2-7; maybe TRBD2 (6 bases). The starting material was CD8+ T cells sorted from PBMCs, obtained 10 days after the yellow fever booster vaccination. This sequence was found in a man between 18 and 29 years old who received the YFV17D yellow fever vaccine. The chain's CDR3 is CASTGIKEGTETNEQYF. The CDR3 region has the DNA TGTGCCAGCACTGGGATAAAGGAGGGAACGGAGACTAACGAGCAGTACTTC.